Each of the 27 T cell receptor beta chains below was sequenced from the same sample in a study of Graves' ophthalmopathy and Graves' hyperthyroidism. Amplifying from RNA transcripts, the study obtained TCR beta CDR3 regions. A first-round RT-PCR used HTBI primers, followed by a second-round multiplex PCR. From the multiplex PCR reads, TCRdb called clonotypes with MiXCR, one entry per CDR3 protein. The repertoire holds over a million distinct CDR3 sequences, with 36% as singletons. The sample comprised peripheral blood or thyroid tissue (not recorded which). Every receptor here comes from an adult man with Graves' hyperthyroidism.

This clonotype was detected ten times or more. This chain joins TRBV3-1 and TRBJ1-2; 8 bases are a match to TRBD1. CDR1 is LGHDT, CDR2 YNNKEL, per germline (reference sequence). The CDR3 has 14 residues. The V gene end was trimmed by 2 bases and the J gene end by 5 bases; junction bases not matched to a gene: 4. CDR3 in amino acids: CASSQRDRGYGYTF. For the CDR3, the DNA is TGTGCCAGCAGCCAACGCGACAGGGGATATGGCTACACCTTC.

Regarding this clonotype: One end of the junction varies from germline; a read error may be responsible. J is TRBJ2-2 and V is TRBV7-8; 13 nucleotides agree with TRBD2. Germline V gene data show CDR1 as SGHVS and CDR2 as FQNEAQ. This CDR3 is 18 amino acids long. The CDR3 sequence: CASSQGPWTSGSTGELLF. CDR3 nucleotide sequence: TGCGCCAGCAGCCAAGGACCCTGGACTAGCGGGAGCACCGGGGAGCTGCTTTTT.

Notes on this clonotype: A clone one base away is much larger, so this may be a read error. The V call is TRBV2, the J call TRBJ2-5; TRBD2 is a possible D gene (5 bases). This CDR3 is 13 amino acids long. Germline CDR1 SNHLY, CDR2 FYNNEI. Trimming cost V 3 bases and J 4 bases, with 9 bases left between them. CDR3 amino acids: CASSEGRLETQYF. CDR3 coding DNA: TGTGCCAGCAGTGAGGGGAGATTAGAGACCCAGTACTTC.

V and J are TRBV20-1 and TRBJ2-5; TRBD1 matches 12 bases. The length of the CDR3 is 15 residues. Germline assignment: CDR1 DFQATT and CDR2 SNEGSKA (reference sequence). The junction had 5 bases not matched to a gene; V was cut back by 1 base and J by 5 bases. CDR3 bases: TGCAGTGCTAGAGTCCCGGGACAGGGGGCCGAGACCCAGTACTTC. This sequence encodes CSARVPGQGAETQYF.

The CDR3 DNA follows: TGTGCCAGCAGTGAGATAGGCAGGGGAGAAGTAGAAGCTTTCTTT. It yields the protein CASSEIGRGEVEAFF. The chain couples TRBV2 to TRBJ1-1; a weak D match, TRBD1 (6 bases). With 3 bases removed from V and 8 bases from J, the gap between germline ends came to 19 bases. Germline CDR1 and CDR2: SNHLY and FYNNEI. The CDR3 runs to 15 residues.

This clonotype was recorded a few times. CDR3 nucleotide sequence: TGTGCCAGCAGTGATTTTGGACAGGGGGCCTACGAGCAGTACTTC. Translation gives CASSDFGQGAYEQYF. This chain connects TRBV2 to TRBJ2-7, with 10 nucleotides matching TRBD1. With 3 bases clipped from V and 2 bases from J, the junction kept 4 bases outside the gene matches. The CDR3 covers 15 residues. In germline, CDR1 is SNHLY, CDR2 FYNNEI.

The rearrangement links TRBV10-3 to TRBJ2-7; 8 nucleotides match TRBD1. This CDR3 spans 14 amino acids. Germline CDR1 ENHRY, CDR2 SYGVKD. Germline trimming cut 6 bases from V and 7 bases from J; bases unmatched to any gene: 11. CDR3 nucleotide sequence: TGTGCCATCAGCCGACAGGGGAGCACCGGGGAGCAGTACTTC. Translated: CAISRQGSTGEQYF.

This clonotype showed up many times. The V gene is TRBV13, the J gene TRBJ2-7; D is unclear. Trimming stripped 7 bases from V and 1 base from J, with 11 bases between. The CDR3 sequence is 13 residues long. Per germline, CDR1 PRHDT and CDR2 FYEKMQ (reference sequence). The CDR3 nucleotides are TGTGCCAGCACCCAACAACGATCCTACGAGCAGTACTTC. This gives the protein CASTQQRSYEQYF.

Written as DNA, the CDR3 is TGTGCCAGCAGCACTAGCGGGGGGGCCGGGAACACCATATATTTT. It specifies CASSTSGGAGNTIYF. The V gene is TRBV7-9, the J gene TRBJ1-3; D is perhaps TRBD1 (6 bases). Germline V gene data show CDR1 as SEHNR and CDR2 as FQNEAQ (reference sequence). Between the trimmed V and J ends, which lost 5 bases and 7 bases, there was a span of 18 bases. The CDR3 contains 15 residues.

Remarks on this clonotype: A much larger clone differs from this one at a single base, so this may be a read error. The chain is built from TRBV25-1 and TRBJ2-2, with a tentative D call TRBD2 (5 bases). The germline V gene encodes CDR1 MGHDK and CDR2 SYGVNS. There are 15 residues in the CDR3. The DNA for the CDR3 is TGTGCCAGCAGTGGTCCAGCCGGGAACACCGGGGAGCCGTTTTTT. This translates into CASSGPAGNTGEPFF.

This clonotype was observed many times. The gene calls are TRBV19 and TRBJ2-7; 8 bases align to TRBD1. V dropped 1 base and J dropped 4; count of bases not matched to a gene: 6. This CDR3 spans 15 amino acids. Germline lookup yields CDR1 LNHDA and CDR2 SQIVND (reference sequence). CDR3 sequence reads: CASSIAAGGVYEQYF. The CDR3 DNA sequence: TGTGCCAGTAGTATAGCGGCAGGGGGCGTTTACGAGCAGTACTTC.

This sequence joins TRBV30 and TRBJ2-7, with D perhaps matching TRBD1 or TRBD2 (5 bases each). V lost 0 bases and J lost 5, with 14 bases in between. CDR1 and CDR2 from the germline V gene are GTSNPN and SVGIG (reference sequence). The CDR3 has 14 amino acids. The CDR3, as DNA: TGTGCCTGGAGTGTACCCTGGGGACCCCACGAGCAGTACTTC. This encodes CAWSVPWGPHEQYF.

The table lists this clonotype with many counts. The rearrangement uses TRBV7-9 and TRBJ2-7, with TRBD2 matching 8 bases. This CDR3 has 15 residues. Germline-derived CDR1 and CDR2 are SEHNR and FQNEAQ (reference sequence). V lost 7 bases to trimming and J lost 2 bases; unmatched junction nucleotides: 10. CDR3 amino acids: CASTSTSGRTYEQYF. CDR3 DNA sequence: TGTGCCAGCACCTCTACTAGCGGAAGAACCTACGAGCAGTACTTC.

This sequence joins TRBV20-1 and TRBJ1-6, with D uncertain. Germline assignment: CDR1 DFQATT and CDR2 SNEGSKA (reference sequence). The V gene lost 1 base and the J gene lost 8 bases, with 9 bases spanning the gap. This CDR3 comprises 13 residues. The CDR3 nucleotides read TGCAGTGCTAGAGGGGGATTCGATTCACCCCTCCACTTT. This translates into CSARGGFDSPLHF.

Worth noting for this clonotype: No conserved phenylalanine or tryptophan ends this CDR3, so it is likely a read error. The rearrangement links TRBV7-6 to TRBJ1-1; perhaps TRBD1 as D (6 bases). The germline gives CDR1 SGHVS, CDR2 FNYEAQ. V was shortened by 5 bases and J by 11 bases, with 9 bases between the two germline ends. This CDR3 has 10 residues. The CDR3 spells CASSAQGAFY. For the CDR3, the DNA is TGTGCCAGCAGCGCGCAGGGGGCTTTCTAT.

The chain couples TRBV29-1 to TRBJ2-3; no definite D call. Trimming shortened V by 4 bases and J by 2 bases, and 16 bases separated the two germline ends. Germline values: CDR1 SQVTM, CDR2 ANQGSEA. The CDR3 loop spans 15 amino acids. The CDR3 DNA is TGCAGCGTTGTCCAGCTAGAAACGCCCACAGATACGCAGTATTTT. Protein: CSVVQLETPTDTQYF.

This clonotype was detected many times. The chain links TRBV7-9 to TRBJ1-6, with TRBD1 matching 9 bases. The V segment lost 6 bases and the J segment 7 bases; nucleotides outside the gene matches: 10. Germline V lookup: CDR1 SEHNR, CDR2 FQNEAQ (reference sequence). The CDR3 spans 16 residues. CDR3 DNA: TGTGCCAGCAGACAACCGGGACAGGGCGAAAATTCACCCCTCCACTTT. Residues: CASRQPGQGENSPLHF.

This clonotype was seen more than once but under ten times. V usage is TRBV10-3 and J usage is TRBJ2-5; TRBD2 matches 8 bases. Looked up from germline, CDR1 is ENHRY and CDR2 is SYGVKD. V trimming: 11 bases; J trimming: 1 base; junction bases outside the gene matches: 6. This CDR3 has 13 residues. CDR3 residues: CAVLGRAQETQYF. For the CDR3, the DNA is TGTGCCGTTCTCGGGAGGGCCCAAGAGACCCAGTACTTC.

As for this clonotype: A much larger clone differs by one base, so this may be a read error. The J gene is TRBJ1-3, the V gene TRBV6-5; D possibly corresponds to TRBD1 (6 bases). Germline lookup yields CDR1 MNHEY and CDR2 SVGAGI. The CDR3 contains 16 residues. CDR3 coding DNA: TGTGCCAGCAGGACACCGGGACACCACTCTGGAAACACCTTATATTTT. Translated, it gives CASRTPGHHSGNTLYF.

The chain employs TRBV5-1 and TRBJ2-5, with 11 bases identical to TRBD1. The CDR3 has 15 residues. J lost 3 bases, V lost 3 bases, and 4 bases had no gene match. The germline CDR1 and CDR2 sequences are SGHRS and YFSETQ. The CDR3 sequence: CASSSGTGGEETQYF. For the CDR3, the DNA is TGCGCCAGCAGCTCCGGGACAGGGGGGGAAGAGACCCAGTACTTC.

The chain couples TRBV10-3 to TRBJ1-4, with a tentative D call TRBD1 (6 bases). The germline V gene has CDR1 ENHRY and CDR2 SYGVKD. Trimming took 10 bases from V and 9 from J, leaving 21 bases between them. This CDR3 region has 14 residues. The CDR3 sequence: CATWAAGEFKKLFF. CDR3 DNA sequence: TGTGCCACCTGGGCGGCAGGGGAATTCAAAAAACTGTTTTTT.

This clonotype has only one observation. The chain uses TRBV7-2 and TRBJ1-1, with D possibly TRBD1 on 5 matching bases. The V end lost 2 bases, the J end lost 0 bases, and 16 bases lay between the germline ends. Germline lookup yields CDR1 SGHTA and CDR2 FQGNSA. The CDR3 loop spans 17 amino acids. CDR3 nucleotides: TGTGCCAGCAGCTTAAACTACGGGGCTCACGTGAACACTGAAGCTTTCTTT. It specifies CASSLNYGAHVNTEAFF.

This chain links TRBV7-2 with TRBJ2-2; TRBD2 is a possible D gene (5 bases). Between the trimmed V and J ends, which lost 5 bases and 7 bases, there was a span of 14 bases. This CDR3 comprises 14 residues. CDR1 SGHTA and CDR2 FQGNSA come from the germline V gene. The CDR3 bases are TGTGCCAGCAGCCCGCTCAAGAGCGGCGGGGAGCTGTTTTTT. This encodes CASSPLKSGGELFF.

This clonotype was observed a few times. The chain employs TRBV19 and TRBJ1-1; D is ambiguous. V was shortened by 6 bases and J by 1 base, with 9 bases between the two germline ends. The length of the CDR3 is 13 residues. Germline values: CDR1 LNHDA, CDR2 SQIVND (reference sequence). CDR3: CASRGFGNTEAFF. The CDR3 DNA reads TGTGCCAGTAGGGGGTTCGGGAACACTGAAGCTTTCTTT.

This clonotype appeared many times. J is TRBJ1-1 and V is TRBV2; D gene uncertain. Germline V gene sequence: CDR1 SNHLY, CDR2 FYNNEI. V was trimmed by 6 bases and J by 7 bases, leaving 9 bases between them. The CDR3 is 11 amino acids. The CDR3: CASRMDGEAFF. CDR3 in DNA: TGTGCCAGCAGGATGGACGGTGAAGCTTTCTTT. The full variable domain, completed using reference TRBV2 and TRBJ1-1, is EPEVTQTPSHQVTQMGQEVILRCVPISNHLYFYWYRQILGQKVEFLVSFYNNEISEKSEIFDDQFSVERPDGSNFTLKIRSTKLEDSAMYFCASRMDGEAFFGQGTRLTVV.

V gene TRBV29-1 combines with J gene TRBJ1-1, with 7 bases identical to TRBD1. V was clipped by 7 bases and J by 11 bases; unmatched bases: 16. Germline V gene data show CDR1 as SQVTM and CDR2 as ANQGSEA. The CDR3 is made up of 13 amino acids. DNA for the CDR3: TGCAGCGCCGACAGGGAAAGAGACATTGAGGCTTTCTTT. Translated, it gives CSADRERDIEAFF.

The table lists this clonotype with many counts. The genes are TRBV7-2 and TRBJ2-5, with a tentative D call TRBD2 (5 bases). The CDR3 is 15 residues long. Germline V CDR1 and CDR2: SGHTA, FQGNSA. V lost 5 bases, J lost 2 bases, and 15 bases lay in between. The CDR3 here is CASSRGLAIQETQYF. The CDR3 DNA is TGTGCCAGCAGCCGCGGATTAGCGATACAAGAGACCCAGTACTTC.